The following is a TCR beta chain sequence with its context. This sample is part of a study of blood T cell repertoires in COVID-19. As for the study in general: T cells, B-cell-depleted T cells, or PBMCs provided the cDNA or gDNA that served as material.

Trimming took off 2 bases at V and 3 bases at J, with 5 bases between the two ends. This CDR3 is 12 amino acids long. The germline V gene has CDR1 MDHEN and CDR2 SYDVKM. As handled by the study authors: Reference gene primer amplification gave nucleated cell count estimates. Profiling relied on immunoSEQ multiplex PCR, and the TCRdb table lists in-frame clones only, not all of them. That table furnishes V, J and clone size, whereas the DNA furnished D and trimming. Altogether roughly 250,000 clones are present, roughly 90% being singletons, with the ten largest covering 2% to 2.5%. The rearrangement links TRBV28 to TRBJ2-7; D is undetermined. The sequenced sample consisted of peripheral blood. This sequence originates from a woman between 40 and 55 years old who had recovered from COVID-19. CDR3 in amino acids: CASSLAGYEQYF. The CDR3 bases are TGTGCCAGCAGTTTAGCCGGCTACGAGCAGTACTTC.